Detailed here is one T cell receptor beta chain. Its antigen is not identified. Measured with immunoSEQ multiplex PCR; TCRdb has only the in-frame clones, and not every one. The table lists under 10,000 clones, around three quarters of them singletons, with 5.5% to 6% in the top ten. The data were obtained in a study of tumor-infiltrating lymphocytes in localized non-small cell lung cancer. Across the whole study: Some samples were collected after neoadjuvant chemotherapy; smokers, never-smokers and several histologies were included. Study results and caveats: TCR sequencing covered a subset of patients with enough tissue.

The CDR3 contains 14 residues. V shed 5 bases and J shed 5 bases, with 15 bases lying between them. CDR1 LNHDA and CDR2 SQIVND come from the germline V gene (reference sequence). Specimen: uninvolved lung tissue not adjacent to the tumor. The origin of this receptor is a human donor with non-small cell lung cancer. The chain is built from TRBV19 and TRBJ2-5; D may correspond to TRBD1 or TRBD2 (7 bases each). CDR3 residues: CASSPGGGRETQYF. In DNA form, the CDR3 reads TGTGCCAGTAGTCCAGGGGGGGGTAGGGAGACCCAGTACTTC.